Described below is a single T cell receptor (beta chain) sequence and its context. This table comes from immunoSEQ multiplex PCR, and its TCRdb copy is limited to in-frame clones, with some not included. The sample includes just under 30,000 clones, 75% to 90% of them seen just once. This sample stems from a study of blood T cell repertoires in COVID-19. V shed 3 bases and J shed 1 base, with 18 bases lying between them. Germline loops: CDR1 MDHEN, CDR2 SYDVKM. The CDR3 runs 17 residues. Source material: peripheral blood. This chain links TRBV28 with TRBJ1-2, with D hard to call. The sequence was collected from an older man with acute or convalescent COVID-19. In DNA, the CDR3 is TGTGCCAGCAGTTTTGCTGGCCAAACGGGGTTTAACTATGGCTACACCTTC. Protein product: CASSFAGQTGFNYGYTF.